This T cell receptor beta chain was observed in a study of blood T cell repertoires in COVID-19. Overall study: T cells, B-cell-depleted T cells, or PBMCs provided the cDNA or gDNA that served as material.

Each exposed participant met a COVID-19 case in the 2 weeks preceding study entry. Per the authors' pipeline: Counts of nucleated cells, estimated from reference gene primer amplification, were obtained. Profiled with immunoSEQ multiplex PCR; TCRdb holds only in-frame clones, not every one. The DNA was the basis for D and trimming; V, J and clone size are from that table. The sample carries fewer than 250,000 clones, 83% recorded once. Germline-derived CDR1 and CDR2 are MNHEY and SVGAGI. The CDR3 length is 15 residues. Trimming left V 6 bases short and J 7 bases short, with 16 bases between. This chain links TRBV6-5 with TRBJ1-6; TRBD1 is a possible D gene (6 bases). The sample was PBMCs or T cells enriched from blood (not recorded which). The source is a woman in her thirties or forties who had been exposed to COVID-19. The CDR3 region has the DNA TGTGCCAGCAGACCAGTAGGGGGGGGGAATTCACCCCTCCACTTT. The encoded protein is CASRPVGGGNSPLHF.